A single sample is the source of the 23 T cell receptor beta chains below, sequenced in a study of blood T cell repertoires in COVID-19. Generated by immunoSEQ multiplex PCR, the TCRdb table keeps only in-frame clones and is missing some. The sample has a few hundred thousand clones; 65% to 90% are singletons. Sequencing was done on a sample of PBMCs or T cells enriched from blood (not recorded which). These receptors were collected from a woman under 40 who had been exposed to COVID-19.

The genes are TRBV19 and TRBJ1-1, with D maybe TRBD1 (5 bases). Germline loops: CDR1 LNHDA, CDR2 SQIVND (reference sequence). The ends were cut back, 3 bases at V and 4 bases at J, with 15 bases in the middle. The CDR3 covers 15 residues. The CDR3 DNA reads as TGTGCCAGTAGTATCGGCAGGATGGGGGGCACTGAAGCTTTCTTT. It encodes CASSIGRMGGTEAFF.

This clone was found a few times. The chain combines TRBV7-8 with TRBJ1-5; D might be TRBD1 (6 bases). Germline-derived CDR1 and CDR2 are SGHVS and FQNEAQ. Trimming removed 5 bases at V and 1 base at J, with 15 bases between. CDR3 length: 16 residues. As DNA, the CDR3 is TGTGCCAGCAGCCCCAACAGGGTGGCGAGCAATCAGCCCCAGCATTTT. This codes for CASSPNRVASNQPQHF.

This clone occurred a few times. The CDR3 DNA follows: TGTGCCACCAGCAGACTCTTGCAGGGGGCGGGCGGGGAGCTGTTTTTT. This codes for CATSRLLQGAGGELFF. V usage is TRBV15 and J usage is TRBJ2-2; 8 bases line up with TRBD1. The CDR3 length is 16 residues. CDR1 and CDR2 (germline): LNHNV, YYDKDF (reference sequence). With 2 bases clipped from V and 7 bases from J, the junction kept 9 bases outside the gene matches.

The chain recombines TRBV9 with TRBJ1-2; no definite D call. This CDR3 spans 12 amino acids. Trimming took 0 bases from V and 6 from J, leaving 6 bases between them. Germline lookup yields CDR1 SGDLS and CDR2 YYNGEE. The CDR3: CASSVVENGYTF. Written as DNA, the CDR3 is TGTGCCAGCAGCGTAGTGGAGAATGGCTACACCTTC.

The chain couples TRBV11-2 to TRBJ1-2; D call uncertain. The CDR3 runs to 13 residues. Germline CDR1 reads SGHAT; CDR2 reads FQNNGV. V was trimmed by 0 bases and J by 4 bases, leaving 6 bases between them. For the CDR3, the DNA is TGTGCCAGCAGCTTAGATACGGGCTATGGCTACACCTTC. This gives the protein CASSLDTGYGYTF.

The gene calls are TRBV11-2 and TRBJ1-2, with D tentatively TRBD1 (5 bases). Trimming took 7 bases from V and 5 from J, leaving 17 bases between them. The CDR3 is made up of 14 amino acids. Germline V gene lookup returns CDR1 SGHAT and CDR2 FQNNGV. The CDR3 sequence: CASIPEPGLYGYTF. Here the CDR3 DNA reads TGTGCCAGCATCCCAGAGCCAGGGCTATATGGCTACACCTTC. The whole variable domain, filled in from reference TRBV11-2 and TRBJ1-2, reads EAGVAQSPRYKIIEKRQSVAFWCNPISGHATLYWYQQILGQGPKLLIQFQNNGVVDDSQLPKDRFSAERLKGVDSTLKIQPAKLEDSAVYLCASIPEPGLYGYTFGSGTRLTVV.

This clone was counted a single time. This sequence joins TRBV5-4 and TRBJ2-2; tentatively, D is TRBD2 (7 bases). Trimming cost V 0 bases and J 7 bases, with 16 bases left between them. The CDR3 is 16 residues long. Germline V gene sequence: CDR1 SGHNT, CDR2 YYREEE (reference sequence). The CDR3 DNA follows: TGTGCCAGCAGCTTGGCCAACGCGGGGGCGCGCGGGGAGCTGTTTTTT. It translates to CASSLANAGARGELFF.

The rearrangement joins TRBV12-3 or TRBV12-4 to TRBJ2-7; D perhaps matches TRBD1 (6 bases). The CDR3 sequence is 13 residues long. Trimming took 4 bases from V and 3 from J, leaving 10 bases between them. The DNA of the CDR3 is TGTGCCAGCAGTTCACAGGGTAACTACGAGCAGTACTTC. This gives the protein CASSSQGNYEQYF.

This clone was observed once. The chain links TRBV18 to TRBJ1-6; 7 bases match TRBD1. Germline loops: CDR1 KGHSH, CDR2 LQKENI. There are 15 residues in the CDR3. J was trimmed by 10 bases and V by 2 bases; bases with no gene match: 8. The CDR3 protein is CASSPAQGIESPLHF. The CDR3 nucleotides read TGTGCCAGCTCACCAGCACAGGGGATAGAATCACCCCTCCACTTT.

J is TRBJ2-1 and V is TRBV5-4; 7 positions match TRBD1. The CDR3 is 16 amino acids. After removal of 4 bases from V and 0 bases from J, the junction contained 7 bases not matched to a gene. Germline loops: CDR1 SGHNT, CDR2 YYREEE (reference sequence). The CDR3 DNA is TGTGCCAGCAGCGGACTCGGACAGGACTCCTACAATGAGCAGTTCTTC. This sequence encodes CASSGLGQDSYNEQFF.

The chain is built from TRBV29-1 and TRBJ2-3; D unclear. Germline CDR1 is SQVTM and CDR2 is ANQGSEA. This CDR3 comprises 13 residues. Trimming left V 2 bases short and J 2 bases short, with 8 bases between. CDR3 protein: CSVEHPFTDTQYF. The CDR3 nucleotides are TGCAGCGTTGAACATCCATTCACAGATACGCAGTATTTT.

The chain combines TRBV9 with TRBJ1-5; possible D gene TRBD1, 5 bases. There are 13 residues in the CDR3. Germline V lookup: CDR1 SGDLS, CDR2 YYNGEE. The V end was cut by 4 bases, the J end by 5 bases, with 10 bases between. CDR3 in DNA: TGTGCCAGCAGCTTTAGGGGTGATCAGCCCCAGCATTTT. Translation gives CASSFRGDQPQHF.

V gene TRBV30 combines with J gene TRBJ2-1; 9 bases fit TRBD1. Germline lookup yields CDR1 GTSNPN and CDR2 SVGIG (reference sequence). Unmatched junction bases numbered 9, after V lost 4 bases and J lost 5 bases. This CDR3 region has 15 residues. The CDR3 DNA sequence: TGTGCCTGGACCCCCCGGGACAGGGACAACAATGAGCAGTTCTTC. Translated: CAWTPRDRDNNEQFF.

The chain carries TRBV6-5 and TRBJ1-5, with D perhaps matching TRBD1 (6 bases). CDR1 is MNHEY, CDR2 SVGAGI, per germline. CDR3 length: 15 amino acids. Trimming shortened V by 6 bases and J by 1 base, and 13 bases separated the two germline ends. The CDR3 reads CASSPDGQSNQPQHF. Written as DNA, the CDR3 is TGTGCCAGCAGCCCGGATGGACAGAGCAATCAGCCCCAGCATTTT.

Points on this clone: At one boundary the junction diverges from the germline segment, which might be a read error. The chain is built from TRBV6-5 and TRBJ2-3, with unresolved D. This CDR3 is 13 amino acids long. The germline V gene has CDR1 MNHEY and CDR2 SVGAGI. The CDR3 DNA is TGTGCCAGTAGTTACGTATTCACAGATACGCAGTATTTT. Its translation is CASSYVFTDTQYF.

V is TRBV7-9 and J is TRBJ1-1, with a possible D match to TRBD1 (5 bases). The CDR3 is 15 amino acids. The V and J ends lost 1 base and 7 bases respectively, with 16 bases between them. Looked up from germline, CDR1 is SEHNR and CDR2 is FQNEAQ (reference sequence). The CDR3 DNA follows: TGTGCCAGCAGCTTAGATGGGGCAGGGTTCGGTGAAGCTTTCTTT. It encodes CASSLDGAGFGEAFF.

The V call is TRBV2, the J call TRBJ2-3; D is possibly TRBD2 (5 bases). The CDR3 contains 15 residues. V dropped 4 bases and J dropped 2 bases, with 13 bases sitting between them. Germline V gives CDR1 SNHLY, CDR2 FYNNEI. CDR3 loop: CASSGRCLSTDTQYF. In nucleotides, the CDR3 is TGTGCCAGCAGTGGGAGGTGTCTTTCCACAGATACGCAGTATTTT.

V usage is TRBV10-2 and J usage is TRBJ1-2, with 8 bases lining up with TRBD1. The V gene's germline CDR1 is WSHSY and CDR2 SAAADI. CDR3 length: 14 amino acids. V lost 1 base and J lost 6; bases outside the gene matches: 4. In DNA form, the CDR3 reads TGCGCCAGCAGTGAGTGGACAGGGTTGGATGGCTACACCTTC. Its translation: CASSEWTGLDGYTF.

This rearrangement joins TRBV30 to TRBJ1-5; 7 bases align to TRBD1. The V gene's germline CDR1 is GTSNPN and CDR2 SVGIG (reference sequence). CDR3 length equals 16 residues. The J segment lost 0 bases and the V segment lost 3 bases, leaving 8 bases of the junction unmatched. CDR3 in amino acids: CAWRRGQTYSNQPQHF. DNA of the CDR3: TGTGCCTGGAGGAGGGGACAGACCTATAGCAATCAGCCCCAGCATTTT.

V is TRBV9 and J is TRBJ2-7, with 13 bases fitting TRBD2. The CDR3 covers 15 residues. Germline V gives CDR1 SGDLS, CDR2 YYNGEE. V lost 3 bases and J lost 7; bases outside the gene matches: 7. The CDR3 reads CASSETGLAGSEQYF. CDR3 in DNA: TGTGCCAGCAGCGAGACGGGACTAGCGGGGTCAGAGCAGTACTTC.

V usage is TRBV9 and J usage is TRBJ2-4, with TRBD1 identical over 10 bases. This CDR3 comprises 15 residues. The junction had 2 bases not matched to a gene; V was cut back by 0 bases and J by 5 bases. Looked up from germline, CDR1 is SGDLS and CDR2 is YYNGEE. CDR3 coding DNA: TGTGCCAGCAGCGTAGGAGGGACAGGGGAAAACATTCAGTACTTC. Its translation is CASSVGGTGENIQYF.

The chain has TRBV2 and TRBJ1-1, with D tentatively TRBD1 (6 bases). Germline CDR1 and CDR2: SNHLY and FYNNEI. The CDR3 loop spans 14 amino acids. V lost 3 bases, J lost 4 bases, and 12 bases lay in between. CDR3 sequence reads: CASSDGGQGTEAFF. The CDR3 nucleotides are TGTGCCAGCAGTGACGGGGGGCAGGGCACTGAAGCTTTCTTT. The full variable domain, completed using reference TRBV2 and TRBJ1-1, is EPEVTQTPSHQVTQMGQEVILRCVPISNHLYFYWYRQILGQKVEFLVSFYNNEISEKSEIFDDQFSVERPDGSNFTLKIRSTKLEDSAMYFCASSDGGQGTEAFFGQGTRLTVV.

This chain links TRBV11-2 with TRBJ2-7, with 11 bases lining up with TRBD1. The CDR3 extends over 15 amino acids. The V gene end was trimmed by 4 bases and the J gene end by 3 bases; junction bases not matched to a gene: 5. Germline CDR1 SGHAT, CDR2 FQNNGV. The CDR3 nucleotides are TGTGCCAGCAGCTCCCAGGGACAGGGGGTCTACGAGCAGTACTTC. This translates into CASSSQGQGVYEQYF.